This T cell receptor (beta chain) was recovered during a study of blood T cell repertoires in COVID-19. In the study's own analysis: For nucleated cells, counts were estimated from reference gene primer amplification. The table came from immunoSEQ multiplex PCR; TCRdb's copy has only in-frame clones and leaves some out. V, J and clone size reflect that table, while D and trimming were determined from the DNA. The repertoire holds approximately 94,000 clones, with around 88% as singletons. V was pared by 5 bases and J by 10 bases, with 10 bases of the junction left unmatched. Germline CDR1 is LNHDA and CDR2 is SQIVND (reference sequence). The CDR3 is made up of 15 amino acids.

The chain has TRBV19 and TRBJ2-1, with 11 bases fitting TRBD2. The receptor was derived from an older woman with acute or convalescent COVID-19. Sequencing input: peripheral blood. CDR3 protein: CASSSELAGVLEQFF. The CDR3 DNA reads TGTGCCAGTAGTTCCGAACTAGCGGGAGTTTTGGAGCAGTTCTTC.